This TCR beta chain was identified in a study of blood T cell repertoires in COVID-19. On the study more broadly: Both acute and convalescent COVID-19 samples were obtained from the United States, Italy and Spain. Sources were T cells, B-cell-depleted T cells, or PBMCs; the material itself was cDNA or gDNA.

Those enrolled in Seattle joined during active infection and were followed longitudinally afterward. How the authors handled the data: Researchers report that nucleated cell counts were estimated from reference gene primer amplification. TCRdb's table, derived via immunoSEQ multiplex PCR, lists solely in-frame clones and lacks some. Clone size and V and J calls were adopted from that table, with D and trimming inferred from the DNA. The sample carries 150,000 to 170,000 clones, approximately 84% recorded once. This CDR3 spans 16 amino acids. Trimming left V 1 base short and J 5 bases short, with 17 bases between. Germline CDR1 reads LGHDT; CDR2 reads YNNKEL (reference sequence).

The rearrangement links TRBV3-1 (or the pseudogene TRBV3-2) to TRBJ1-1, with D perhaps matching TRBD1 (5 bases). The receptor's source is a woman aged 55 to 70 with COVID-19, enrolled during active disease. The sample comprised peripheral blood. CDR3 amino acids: CASSQGVQVLRTEAFF. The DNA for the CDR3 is TGTGCCAGCAGCCAAGGTGTACAGGTGTTAAGGACTGAAGCTTTCTTT.